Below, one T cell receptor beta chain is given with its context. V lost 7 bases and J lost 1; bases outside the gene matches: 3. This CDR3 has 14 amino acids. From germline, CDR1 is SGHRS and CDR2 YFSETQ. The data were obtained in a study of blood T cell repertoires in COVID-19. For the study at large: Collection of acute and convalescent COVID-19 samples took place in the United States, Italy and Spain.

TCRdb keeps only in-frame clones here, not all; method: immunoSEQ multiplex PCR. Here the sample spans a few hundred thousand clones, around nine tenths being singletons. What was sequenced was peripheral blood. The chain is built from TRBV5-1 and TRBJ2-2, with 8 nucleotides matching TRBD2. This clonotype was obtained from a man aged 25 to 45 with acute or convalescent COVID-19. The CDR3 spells CASRTSLNTGELFF. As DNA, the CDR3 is TGCGCCAGCCGGACTAGCCTGAACACCGGGGAGCTGTTTTTT.